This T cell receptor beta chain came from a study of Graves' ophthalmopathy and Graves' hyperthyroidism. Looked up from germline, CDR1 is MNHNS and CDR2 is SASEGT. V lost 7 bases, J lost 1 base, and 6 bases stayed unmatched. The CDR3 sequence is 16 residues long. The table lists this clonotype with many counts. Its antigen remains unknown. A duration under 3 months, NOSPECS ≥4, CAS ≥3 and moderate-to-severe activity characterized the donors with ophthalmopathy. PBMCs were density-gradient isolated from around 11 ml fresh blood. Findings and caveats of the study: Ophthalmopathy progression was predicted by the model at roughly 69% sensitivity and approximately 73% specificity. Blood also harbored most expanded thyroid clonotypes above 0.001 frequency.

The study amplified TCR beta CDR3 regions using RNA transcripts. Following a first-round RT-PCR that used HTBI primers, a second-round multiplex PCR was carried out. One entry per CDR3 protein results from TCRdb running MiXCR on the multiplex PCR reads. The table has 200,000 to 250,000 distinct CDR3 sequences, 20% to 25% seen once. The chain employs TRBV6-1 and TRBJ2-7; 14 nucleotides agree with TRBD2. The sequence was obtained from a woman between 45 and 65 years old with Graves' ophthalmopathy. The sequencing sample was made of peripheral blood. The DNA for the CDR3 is TGTGCCAGCATCTCCAGGACTAGCGGGAGGTCCTACGAGCAGTACTTC. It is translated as CASISRTSGRSYEQYF.